The clone carrying this T cell receptor (beta chain) was recorded at least ten times. Its cognate antigen is unknown. TCRdb re-called the 5' RACE reads with MiXCR, one entry per CDR3 protein. Of 13,000 to 15,000 distinct CDR3 sequences in the sample, around 20% are singletons; the top ten hold over 45%. The record originates from a study of T-cell memory formation after mild COVID-19. Study outcomes and limitations: Day 15 to 85 contracting clones showed balanced CD4/CD8; later expanders leaned CD4+. The finding that pre-infection memory included some responding clones suggested that cross-reactive memory joined. A second wave of clones peaked on day 37, and their SARS-CoV-2 specificity went unconfirmed.

The germline V gene has CDR1 SGHRS and CDR2 YFSETQ. This CDR3 comprises 15 residues. With 4 bases removed from V and 0 bases from J, the gap between germline ends came to 13 bases. The TCR comes from an adult woman who had mild COVID-19 (a few samples of this study predate the infection). Cell type and time point are not known. The chain uses TRBV5-1 and TRBJ1-1; maybe TRBD1 (5 bases). Sequenced sample: PBMCs or a T cell subset sorted from them (not recorded which). The DNA of the CDR3 is TGCGCCAGCAGCCTGGGCTGGGGCTTGAACACTGAAGCTTTCTTT. Translating it yields CASSLGWGLNTEAFF. Full variable domain (rest looked up from reference TRBV5-1 and TRBJ1-1): KAGVTQTPRYLIKTRGQQVTLSCSPISGHRSVSWYQQTPGQGLQFLFEYFSETQRNKGNFPGRFSGRQFSNSRSEMNVSTLELGDSALYLCASSLGWGLNTEAFFGQGTRLTVV.